This entry lists 20 T cell receptor beta chains sequenced from one sample in a study of T cells after yellow fever vaccination. One entry per CDR3 protein, called by TCRdb with MiXCR from the 5' RACE reads. The repertoire has 250,000 to 350,000 distinct CDR3 sequences, roughly 7% of them found once; the top ten carry over 15%. Sequencing used PBMCs, obtained roughly 46 days after the first yellow fever vaccination. The receptor source for this set is a man between 18 and 29 years old who received the YFV17D yellow fever vaccine.

This clonotype was counted only a few times. The rearrangement joins TRBV7-2 to TRBJ1-2, with D possibly matching TRBD1 (5 bases). This CDR3 spans 12 amino acids. Between the trimmed V and J ends, which lost 3 bases and 8 bases, there was a span of 10 bases. Germline V CDR1 and CDR2: SGHTA, FQGNSA. CDR3 bases: TGTGCCAGCAGCTTGGGGGGAGAGGGCTACACCTTC. Its protein is CASSLGGEGYTF.

This clonotype was observed a handful of times. The V gene is TRBV5-5, the J gene TRBJ2-7, with D tentatively TRBD2 (6 bases). The germline CDR1 and CDR2 sequences are SGHKS and YYEKEE (reference sequence). Between the trimmed V and J ends, which lost 0 bases and 4 bases, there was a span of 11 bases. CDR3 length: 14 residues. The CDR3 DNA sequence: TGTGCCAGCAGCTTGGGGGGGGTTGCGTACGAGCAGTACTTC. Its protein is CASSLGGVAYEQYF.

This chain links TRBV7-2 with TRBJ2-7; 7 positions agree with TRBD2. Germline CDR1 is SGHTA and CDR2 is FQGNSA. J was trimmed by 7 bases and V by 0 bases; bases with no gene match: 12. CDR3 length equals 16 residues. The CDR3 protein is CASSLARQRGSGEQYF. CDR3 in DNA: TGTGCCAGCAGCTTAGCTCGTCAGCGGGGATCCGGTGAGCAGTACTTC.

CDR3 residues: CSQAVGNYGYTF. The CDR3 nucleotides are TGCAGCCAAGCCGTAGGAAACTATGGCTACACCTTC. The chain uses TRBV29-1 and TRBJ1-2; D unclear. V lost 8 bases and J lost 2, with 12 bases in between. Germline-derived CDR1 and CDR2 are SQVTM and ANQGSEA. CDR3 length: 12 amino acids.

The chain couples TRBV19 to TRBJ2-5; TRBD1 matches 10 bases. The CDR3 contains 15 residues. Germline V lookup: CDR1 LNHDA, CDR2 SQIVND (reference sequence). The V segment lost 6 bases and the J segment 7 bases; nucleotides outside the gene matches: 11. The CDR3 DNA is TGTGCCAGTAGACACCCGGGACAGGGGTTTTCGACCCAGTACTTC. Translated: CASRHPGQGFSTQYF.

This clonotype showed up just a few times. V is TRBV3-1 and J is TRBJ2-6; D may be TRBD1 or TRBD2 (5 bases each). Trimming stripped 7 bases from V and 2 bases from J, with 18 bases between. Per germline, CDR1 LGHDT and CDR2 YNNKEL (reference sequence). The CDR3 has 17 amino acids. The CDR3 reads CASTQRGLATGANVLTF. CDR3 sequence (DNA): TGTGCCAGCACTCAACGGGGCTTAGCTACTGGGGCCAACGTCCTGACTTTC.

V and J are TRBV20-1 and TRBJ2-5, with 7 positions matching TRBD2. CDR3 length: 14 amino acids. The trim removed 4 bases at V and 0 bases at J, leaving 5 bases unmatched. Per the germline V gene, CDR1 is DFQATT and CDR2 is SNEGSKA (reference sequence). CDR3 nucleotide sequence: TGCAGTGCTATGGAAGCGGGGAACCAAGAGACCCAGTACTTC. Its translation: CSAMEAGNQETQYF.

This clonotype was counted between two and nine times. The rearrangement links TRBV7-9 to TRBJ2-6; D remains unclear. Germline-derived CDR1 and CDR2 are SEHNR and FQNEAQ (reference sequence). This CDR3 has 14 residues. V lost 8 bases and J 0 bases, leaving 8 bases between the germline ends. The CDR3 DNA is TGTGCCAGCGGTCAACGCTCTGGGGCCAACGTCCTGACTTTC. It codes for CASGQRSGANVLTF.

This clonotype was counted ten times or more. This chain joins TRBV5-6 and TRBJ1-2; D is unclear. Trimming removed 6 bases from V and 8 bases from J, with 14 bases in between. The V gene's germline CDR1 is SGHDT and CDR2 YYEEEE. The CDR3 length is 12 residues. CDR3 residues: CASTVDIRGYTF. The CDR3, as DNA: TGTGCCAGCACCGTCGACATTCGGGGCTACACCTTC.

J is TRBJ1-4 and V is TRBV5-1, with D unresolved. CDR1 SGHRS and CDR2 YFSETQ come from the germline V gene. V gave up 0 bases and J gave up 0 bases, with 6 bases separating them. The CDR3 extends over 15 amino acids. The CDR3 sequence is CASSLVYSTNEKLFF. The CDR3 DNA is TGCGCCAGCAGCTTGGTATATTCAACTAATGAAAAACTGTTTTTT.

V usage is TRBV4-2 and J usage is TRBJ1-3; D is ambiguous. Germline V gene sequence: CDR1 LGHNA, CDR2 YNFKEQ. Trimming removed 0 bases from V and 4 bases from J, with 4 bases in between. CDR3 size: 13 residues. CDR3 protein: CASSQDRGNTIYF. DNA of the CDR3: TGTGCCAGCAGCCAAGACAGGGGAAACACCATATATTTT.

This clonotype came up a few times. This chain links TRBV6-4 with TRBJ1-2, with TRBD1 matching over 7 bases. The CDR3 consists of 16 residues. V trimming: 8 bases; J trimming: 8 bases; junction bases outside the gene matches: 20. Germline V gives CDR1 MRHNA, CDR2 SNTAGT. CDR3 protein: CASGFTRDRDPRGYTF. CDR3 in DNA: TGTGCCAGCGGCTTCACCCGGGACAGAGATCCGCGGGGCTACACCTTC.

This clonotype was counted only a few times. The chain joins TRBV7-2 to TRBJ2-7, with 8 bases identical to TRBD1. Trimming removed 5 bases from V and 0 bases from J; junction bases left unmatched: 3. Germline values: CDR1 SGHTA, CDR2 FQGNSA. This CDR3 has 14 residues. The CDR3 is CASSRTGFSYEQYF. The CDR3 DNA follows: TGTGCCAGCAGCCGGACAGGGTTCTCCTACGAGCAGTACTTC.

This clonotype was recorded at least ten times. The chain carries TRBV5-6 and TRBJ2-4, with a weak D call TRBD1 (6 bases). Deletions cut 4 bases from V and 8 bases from J, with 19 bases between. The CDR3 covers 15 residues. Germline CDR1 SGHDT, CDR2 YYEEEE. The CDR3 spells CASSPSGGAWYIQYF. DNA of the CDR3: TGTGCCAGCAGCCCGAGTGGGGGCGCCTGGTACATTCAGTACTTC.

This clonotype occurred a few times. The chain couples TRBV20-1 to TRBJ2-1; 8 bases are a match to TRBD2. Germline loops: CDR1 DFQATT, CDR2 SNEGSKA (reference sequence). Losses at the gene ends were 4 bases for V and 0 bases for J; bases not matched to a gene: 5. The CDR3 loop spans 15 amino acids. The CDR3 here is CSATSGLSSYNEQFF. Written as DNA, the CDR3 is TGCAGTGCTACTAGCGGGCTCAGCTCCTACAATGAGCAGTTCTTC.

This clonotype has a handful of counts. The chain couples TRBV5-1 to TRBJ2-5, with unresolved D. The length of the CDR3 is 11 residues. V was pared by 7 bases and J by 0 bases, with 4 bases between. Germline CDR1 reads SGHRS; CDR2 reads YFSETQ. The CDR3 coding sequence is TGCGCCAGCGGGGACCAAGAGACCCAGTACTTC. Amino acids: CASGDQETQYF.

This clonotype was detected only a few times. The rearrangement joins TRBV19 to TRBJ1-5; 8 bases agree with TRBD1. CDR3 length equals 16 residues. J lost 3 bases, V lost 8 bases, and 12 bases had no gene match. The germline CDR1 and CDR2 sequences are LNHDA and SQIVND (reference sequence). The CDR3 loop is CASRGQGARNNQPQHF. CDR3 DNA: TGTGCCAGTCGTGGCCAGGGGGCTAGGAACAATCAGCCCCAGCATTTT.

This clonotype was picked up a small number of times. The rearrangement links TRBV7-8 to TRBJ2-1; D is perhaps TRBD2 (7 bases). V was cut by 2 bases and J by 0 bases, with 20 bases left in between. CDR1 is SGHVS and CDR2 is FQNEAQ in the germline V gene. The CDR3 spans 19 residues. The DNA for the CDR3 is TGTGCCAGCAGCTTATCGTCACGAAAGGGGGGGAGCTCCTACAATGAGCAGTTCTTC. Amino acid sequence: CASSLSSRKGGSSYNEQFF.

This clonotype was seen many times. The J gene is TRBJ2-7, the V gene TRBV29-1, with D possibly matching TRBD1 (6 bases). The V end lost 4 bases, the J end lost 4 bases, and 14 bases lay between the germline ends. The CDR3 covers 13 residues. The germline gives CDR1 SQVTM, CDR2 ANQGSEA. The CDR3 loop is CSVAWLGGYEQYF. In DNA form, the CDR3 reads TGCAGCGTTGCATGGTTAGGGGGATACGAGCAGTACTTC.

The rearrangement links TRBV5-4 to TRBJ2-7; tentative D call: TRBD2 (6 bases). CDR1 is SGHNT and CDR2 is YYREEE in the germline V gene (reference sequence). The CDR3 is 12 residues long. The V gene lost 3 bases and the J gene lost 5 bases, with 9 bases spanning the gap. This chain's CDR3 is CASSWSGDEQYF. DNA of the CDR3: TGTGCCAGCAGCTGGTCGGGGGACGAGCAGTACTTC.